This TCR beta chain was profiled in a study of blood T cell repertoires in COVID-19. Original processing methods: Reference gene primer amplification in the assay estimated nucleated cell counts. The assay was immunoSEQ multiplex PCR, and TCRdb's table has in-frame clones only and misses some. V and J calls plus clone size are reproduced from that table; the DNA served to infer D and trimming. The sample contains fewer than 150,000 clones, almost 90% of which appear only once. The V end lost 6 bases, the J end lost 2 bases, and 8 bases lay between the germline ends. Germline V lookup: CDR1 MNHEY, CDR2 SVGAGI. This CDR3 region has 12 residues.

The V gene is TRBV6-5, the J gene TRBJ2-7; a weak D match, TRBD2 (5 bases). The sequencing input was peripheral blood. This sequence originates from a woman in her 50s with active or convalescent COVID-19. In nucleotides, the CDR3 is TGTGCCAGCAGGGAGGTGACCTACGAGCAGTACTTC. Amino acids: CASREVTYEQYF.